Given below is one T cell receptor beta chain in context. TCRdb keeps only in-frame clones here, not all; method: immunoSEQ multiplex PCR. The profile shows roughly 110,000 clones, around 65% of them singletons. Germline V gene lookup returns CDR1 LGHNA and CDR2 YNFKEQ. The ends lost 4 bases at V and 4 bases at J; junction bases unmatched: 4. There are 14 residues in the CDR3. The sample is drawn from a study of shared clonotypes between healthy human individuals. Sequencing was performed on memory CD8+ T cells sorted from blood. Specified subset: CD45RO+ cells pooled with CCR7-negative TemRA cells. The sequence derives from a woman in her thirties in good health. This rearrangement joins TRBV4-2 to TRBJ2-3, with 8 nucleotides matching TRBD2. The DNA of the CDR3 is TGTGCCAGCAGCCCGGGACTAGATTCAGATACGCAGTATTTT. It specifies CASSPGLDSDTQYF.